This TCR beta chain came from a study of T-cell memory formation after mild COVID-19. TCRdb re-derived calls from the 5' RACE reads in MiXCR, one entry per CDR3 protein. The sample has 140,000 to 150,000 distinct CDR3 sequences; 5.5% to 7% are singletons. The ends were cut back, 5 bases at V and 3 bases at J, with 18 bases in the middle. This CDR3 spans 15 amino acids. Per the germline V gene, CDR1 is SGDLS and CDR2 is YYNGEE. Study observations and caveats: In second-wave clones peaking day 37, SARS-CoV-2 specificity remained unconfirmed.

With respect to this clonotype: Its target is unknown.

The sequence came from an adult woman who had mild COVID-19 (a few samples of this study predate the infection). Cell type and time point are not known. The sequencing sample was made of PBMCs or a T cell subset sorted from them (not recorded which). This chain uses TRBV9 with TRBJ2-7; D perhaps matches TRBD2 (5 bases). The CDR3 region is CASSWGAETYYEQYF. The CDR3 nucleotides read TGTGCCAGCAGTTGGGGAGCCGAAACCTACTACGAGCAGTACTTC.